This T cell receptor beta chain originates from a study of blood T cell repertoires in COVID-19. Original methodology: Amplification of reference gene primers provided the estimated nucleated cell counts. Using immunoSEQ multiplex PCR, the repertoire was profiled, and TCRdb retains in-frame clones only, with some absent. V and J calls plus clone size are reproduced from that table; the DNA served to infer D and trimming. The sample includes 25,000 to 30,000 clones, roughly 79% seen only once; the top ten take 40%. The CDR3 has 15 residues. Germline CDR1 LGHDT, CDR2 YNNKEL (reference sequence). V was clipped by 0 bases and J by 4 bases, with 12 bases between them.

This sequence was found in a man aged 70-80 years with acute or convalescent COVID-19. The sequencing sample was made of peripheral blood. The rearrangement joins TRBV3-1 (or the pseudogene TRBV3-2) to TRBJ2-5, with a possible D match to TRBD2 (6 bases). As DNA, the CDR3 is TGTGCCAGCAGCCAAGATCGTACAGCGGGAGAGACCCAGTACTTC. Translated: CASSQDRTAGETQYF.